This TCR beta chain was found in a study of neurological immune-mediated disorders. General observations from the study: Patients with HTLV-1-associated myelopathy had the highest level of TCR clonal expansion, whereas patients with multiple sclerosis had the lowest level, falling beneath the level found in healthy controls.

Germline CDR1 MRHNA, CDR2 SNTAGT. The CDR3 has 14 residues. Trimming removed 5 bases at V and 6 bases at J, with 14 bases between. TCRdb recomputed calls from the 5' RACE reads with MiXCR, one row per CDR3 protein. The data contain about 35,000 distinct CDR3 sequences, 3% to 4% of them singletons. Worth noting for this clonotype: Its antigen is not known.

The sequence derives from a man under 40 with multiple sclerosis. The rearrangement joins TRBV6-4 to TRBJ2-1, with TRBD2 as a possible D gene (6 bases). The sequencing sample was made of PBMCs. The CDR3 here is CASSTSSVTNEQFF. The DNA of the CDR3 is TGTGCCAGCAGTACTAGCTCAGTAACCAATGAGCAGTTCTTC.